A single sample gave rise to the 19 T cell receptor beta chains below, sequenced in a study of blood T cell repertoires in COVID-19. TCRdb's copy holds only in-frame clones and misses some; the assay was immunoSEQ multiplex PCR. The data hold hundreds of thousands of clones, with 85% observed a single time. Sequences were obtained from peripheral blood. The source of these receptors is a man aged 50 to 59 with COVID-19, enrolled during active disease.

J is TRBJ2-2 and V is TRBV5-1, with D hard to call. Per germline, CDR1 SGHRS and CDR2 YFSETQ. Trimming pared 6 bases from V and 1 base from J, leaving 10 bases between. This CDR3 comprises 14 residues. This CDR3 is CASTKPGNTGELFF. DNA for the CDR3: TGCGCCAGCACGAAACCGGGGAACACCGGGGAGCTGTTTTTT. The full variable domain, its missing parts supplied by reference TRBV5-1 and TRBJ2-2, is KAGVTQTPRYLIKTRGQQVTLSCSPISGHRSVSWYQQTPGQGLQFLFEYFSETQRNKGNFPGRFSGRQFSNSRSEMNVSTLELGDSALYLCASTKPGNTGELFFGEGSRLTVL.

This clone showed up just once. V gene TRBV28 combines with J gene TRBJ1-6; possible D gene TRBD1, 5 bases. The CDR3 extends over 15 amino acids. Germline V gene data show CDR1 as MDHEN and CDR2 as SYDVKM. Between the trimmed V and J ends, which lost 10 bases and 13 bases, there was a span of 26 bases. CDR3 in DNA: TGTGCCACCGCTCTCCCAGGGATTCGGTTTGAGCCCCTCCACTTT. Its translation is CATALPGIRFEPLHF.

The rearrangement joins TRBV2 to TRBJ1-1; possibly TRBD1 for D (5 bases). Trimming took off 6 bases at V and 4 bases at J, with 9 bases between the two ends. Germline values: CDR1 SNHLY, CDR2 FYNNEI. This CDR3 is built from 12 residues. For the CDR3, the DNA is TGTGCCAGCAGGGGGCAGCGCACTGAAGCTTTCTTT. It translates to CASRGQRTEAFF.

This clone appeared a few times. This chain joins TRBV19 and TRBJ1-6, with TRBD1 matching 7 bases. J lost 5 bases, V lost 3 bases, and 7 bases had no gene match. This CDR3 comprises 16 residues. Per the germline V gene, CDR1 is LNHDA and CDR2 is SQIVND (reference sequence). The CDR3 region has the DNA TGTGCCAGTAGTATCTATTACAGGGGCCATAATTCACCCCTCCACTTT. Protein product: CASSIYYRGHNSPLHF.

The V and J genes are TRBV9 and TRBJ2-5; D unresolved. The CDR3 loop spans 13 amino acids. V was pared by 1 base and J by 5 bases, with 9 bases between. In germline, CDR1 is SGDLS, CDR2 YYNGEE. CDR3 in DNA: TGTGCCAGCAGCGTAACACCCTGGGAGACCCAGTACTTC. It codes for CASSVTPWETQYF.

The chain combines TRBV7-2 with TRBJ1-1; D uncertain. The germline V gene has CDR1 SGHTA and CDR2 FQGNSA. The CDR3 sequence is 15 residues long. V lost 5 bases to trimming and J lost 0 bases, with 13 bases between them. CDR3 in amino acids: CASSLSVSMNTEAFF. The CDR3 DNA reads TGTGCCAGCAGCCTAAGCGTGAGCATGAACACTGAAGCTTTCTTT.

This clone was found once. This chain links TRBV5-1 with TRBJ2-5, with 7 nucleotides matching TRBD1. The ends lost 4 bases at V and 2 bases at J; junction bases unmatched: 20. Germline V gene sequence: CDR1 SGHRS, CDR2 YFSETQ. The length of the CDR3 is 19 residues. In DNA form, the CDR3 reads TGCGCCAGCAGCCTACCCGCCGGGACAGTATCTATGTTTCAAGAGACCCAGTACTTC. Translated: CASSLPAGTVSMFQETQYF.

The rearrangement uses TRBV30 and TRBJ1-4, with 10 nucleotides matching TRBD1. This CDR3 has 13 residues. V shed 8 bases, J shed 5 bases, and the junction held 5 bases outside the gene matches. The germline gives CDR1 GTSNPN, CDR2 SVGIG (reference sequence). The CDR3 protein is CARRTGGNEKLFF. For the CDR3, the DNA is TGTGCCCGAAGGACAGGGGGGAATGAAAAACTGTTTTTT.

The gene calls are TRBV4-1 and TRBJ1-1, with 10 bases lining up with TRBD1. After removal of 1 base from V and 1 base from J, the junction contained 9 bases not matched to a gene. Germline CDR1 is MGHRA and CDR2 is YSYEKL. The CDR3 totals 18 residues. The CDR3 spells CASSQGPGQGTRNTEAFF. CDR3 DNA sequence: TGCGCCAGCAGCCAAGGGCCGGGACAGGGGACGCGGAACACTGAAGCTTTCTTT.

This clone has a single count. The chain recombines TRBV7-2 with TRBJ2-7, with D unresolved. Germline V gene sequence: CDR1 SGHTA, CDR2 FQGNSA. The CDR3 has 13 residues. Trimming shortened V by 3 bases and J by 2 bases, and 8 bases separated the two germline ends. CDR3 in amino acids: CASSFHRAYEQYF. CDR3 nucleotides: TGTGCCAGCAGCTTTCACAGAGCCTACGAGCAGTACTTC.

This chain connects TRBV7-9 to TRBJ2-7; maybe TRBD2 (6 bases). V was clipped by 0 bases and J by 7 bases, with 13 bases between them. The CDR3 spans 14 residues. Germline lookup yields CDR1 SEHNR and CDR2 FQNEAQ (reference sequence). The CDR3 nucleotides are TGTGCCAGCAGCTTAGCGGGGGGTTCAAGAGAGCAGTACTTC. Translating it yields CASSLAGGSREQYF.

The chain uses TRBV7-8 and TRBJ2-7; 9 nucleotides agree with TRBD1. V trimming: 4 bases; J trimming: 3 bases; junction bases outside the gene matches: 13. In germline, CDR1 is SGHVS, CDR2 FQNEAQ. The CDR3 has 17 residues. The DNA for the CDR3 is TGTGCCAGCAGCTCGCAAGGGACAGGGCATTACGTCTACGAGCAGTACTTC. Translation: CASSSQGTGHYVYEQYF.

The V and J genes are TRBV24-1 and TRBJ2-1; 7 nucleotides match TRBD1. The CDR3 extends over 21 amino acids. Germline V gives CDR1 KGHDR, CDR2 SFDVKD. V shed 3 bases, J shed 0 bases, and the junction held 19 bases outside the gene matches. CDR3 residues: CATSDPHDRESGKGSYNEQFF. DNA of the CDR3: TGTGCCACCAGTGATCCCCATGACAGGGAGTCCGGGAAGGGCTCCTACAATGAGCAGTTCTTC.

This chain joins TRBV6-2 or TRBV6-3 and TRBJ2-5, with 9 bases aligning to TRBD2. Germline CDR1 MNHEY, CDR2 SVGEGT. V was pared by 2 bases and J by 4 bases, with 2 bases of the junction left unmatched. This CDR3 spans 14 amino acids. The CDR3 reads CASSYPGLAETQYF. CDR3 bases: TGTGCCAGCAGTTACCCGGGACTAGCAGAGACCCAGTACTTC.

This clone was seen only once. The chain employs TRBV13 and TRBJ2-1, with D perhaps TRBD2 (6 bases). V lost 4 bases and J lost 2, with 12 bases in between. The CDR3 extends over 15 amino acids. Germline assignment: CDR1 PRHDT and CDR2 FYEKMQ (reference sequence). CDR3 in amino acids: CASSYAGSAYNEQFF. Written as DNA, the CDR3 is TGTGCCAGCAGCTACGCGGGGTCGGCCTACAATGAGCAGTTCTTC.

The chain employs TRBV5-1 and TRBJ1-5, with D possibly being TRBD1 (5 bases). The CDR3 has 14 residues. The germline V gene has CDR1 SGHRS and CDR2 YFSETQ. V dropped 2 bases and J dropped 6 bases, with 12 bases sitting between them. The CDR3 sequence: CASSFGGDGQPQHF. CDR3 coding DNA: TGCGCCAGCAGCTTCGGGGGAGACGGTCAGCCCCAGCATTTT.

This clone was counted once. The V call is TRBV4-3, the J call TRBJ1-5; D gene uncertain. V was pared by 0 bases and J by 6 bases, with 6 bases between. Germline lookup yields CDR1 LGHNA and CDR2 YSLEER. The CDR3 contains 13 residues. CDR3 DNA: TGCGCCAGCAGCCAAGATCTCGTTCAGCCCCAGCATTTT. Its protein is CASSQDLVQPQHF.

The chain joins TRBV13 to TRBJ2-2, with no clear D. V was pared by 3 bases and J by 4 bases, with 3 bases between. The CDR3 is made up of 12 amino acids. Germline V gives CDR1 PRHDT, CDR2 FYEKMQ (reference sequence). The CDR3 DNA sequence: TGTGCCAGCAGCTTTATCACCGGGGAGCTGTTTTTT. Amino acids: CASSFITGELFF. Drawing the rest from reference TRBV13 and TRBJ2-2, the complete variable domain is AAGVIQSPRHLIKEKRETATLKCYPIPRHDTVYWYQQGPGQDPQFLISFYEKMQSDKGSIPDRFSAQQFSDYHSELNMSSLELGDSALYFCASSFITGELFFGEGSRLTVL.

The CDR3 sequence is CASSWAGAQETQYF. CDR3 DNA: TGCGCCAGCAGCTGGGCGGGGGCCCAAGAGACCCAGTACTTC. This chain connects TRBV5-1 to TRBJ2-5, with a possible D match to TRBD2 (7 bases). Germline CDR1 reads SGHRS; CDR2 reads YFSETQ. CDR3 length equals 14 residues. V lost 3 bases and J 1 base, leaving 10 bases between the germline ends.